This T cell receptor (beta chain) appears in the sequencing data of a study of blood T cell repertoires in COVID-19. TCRdb's table, derived via immunoSEQ multiplex PCR, lists solely in-frame clones and lacks some. The data contain about 250,000 clones, roughly 80% of them singletons. The CDR3 covers 14 residues. Germline V gene lookup returns CDR1 SEHNR and CDR2 FQNEAQ (reference sequence). V was cut by 2 bases and J by 1 base, with 9 bases left in between. The receptor comes from a woman in her 70s with acute or convalescent COVID-19. The sequencing sample was made of peripheral blood. The chain recombines TRBV7-9 with TRBJ2-7, with D possibly TRBD1 on 6 matching bases. CDR3 coding DNA: TGTGCCAGCAGCTTAACAGGGATTTCCTACGAGCAGTACTTC. Protein product: CASSLTGISYEQYF. The full variable domain, with the rest looked up from reference TRBV7-9 and TRBJ2-7, is DTGVSQNPRHKITKRGQNVTFRCDPISEHNRLYWYRQTLGQGPEFLTYFQNEAQLEKSRLLSDRFSAERPKGSFSTLEIQRTEQGDSAMYLCASSLTGISYEQYFGPGTRLTVT.